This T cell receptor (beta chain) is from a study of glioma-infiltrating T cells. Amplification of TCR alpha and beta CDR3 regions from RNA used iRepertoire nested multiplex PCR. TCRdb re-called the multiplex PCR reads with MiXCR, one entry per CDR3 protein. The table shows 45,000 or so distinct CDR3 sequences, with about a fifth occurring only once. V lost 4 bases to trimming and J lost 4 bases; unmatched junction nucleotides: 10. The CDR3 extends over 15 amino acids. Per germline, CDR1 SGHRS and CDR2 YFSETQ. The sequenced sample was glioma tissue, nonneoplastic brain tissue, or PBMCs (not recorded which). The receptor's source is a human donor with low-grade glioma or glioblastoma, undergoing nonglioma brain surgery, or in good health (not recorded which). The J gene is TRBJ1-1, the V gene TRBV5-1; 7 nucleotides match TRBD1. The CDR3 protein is CASSEWDRISTEAFF. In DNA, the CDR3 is TGCGCCAGCAGCGAGTGGGACAGAATCAGCACTGAAGCTTTCTTT. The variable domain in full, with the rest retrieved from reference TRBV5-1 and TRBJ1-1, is KAGVTQTPRYLIKTRGQQVTLSCSPISGHRSVSWYQQTPGQGLQFLFEYFSETQRNKGNFPGRFSGRQFSNSRSEMNVSTLELGDSALYLCASSEWDRISTEAFFGQGTRLTVV.